The 18 T cell receptor beta chains below all came from one sample that was sequenced in a study of human T cells and chemical hapten exposure. A single record per CDR3 protein comes from TCRdb applying MiXCR to the RACE reads. The data contain about 140,000 distinct CDR3 sequences, over 9.5% of them singletons. Time point of the sample: patch test 2, 6 weeks after DPC sensitization. Treatment of the sample: therapeutic diphenylcyclopropenone sensitization with weekly scalp DPC. The sample here was whole blood, taken in connection with sensitization to the hapten diphenylcyclopropenone (DPC). The receptors were gathered from a woman aged 45-65 years with alopecia areata. Some clones in this sample may be carry-over from other donors' samples.

The chain couples TRBV7-2 to TRBJ2-3; 9 positions match TRBD2. V lost 5 bases, J lost 9 bases, and 12 bases stayed unmatched. Germline values: CDR1 SGHTA, CDR2 FQGNSA. CDR3 length equals 15 residues. The CDR3 region is CASSLDRREGRTQYF. For the CDR3, the DNA is TGTGCCAGCAGCCTTGATAGGCGGGAGGGACGCACGCAGTATTTT.

This clonotype was seen ten or more times. The genes are TRBV6-5 and TRBJ2-7; 11 bases are shared with TRBD1. In germline, CDR1 is MNHEY, CDR2 SVGAGI. The CDR3 spans 15 residues. Trimming cost V 4 bases and J 3 bases; bases outside gene matches: 5. CDR3 residues: CASSSRTGGNYEQYF. CDR3 bases: TGTGCCAGCAGTTCCCGGACAGGGGGCAACTACGAGCAGTACTTC.

J is TRBJ2-2 and V is TRBV3-1, with D perhaps TRBD1 or TRBD2 (7 bases each). The CDR3 loop spans 17 amino acids. Trimming stripped 3 bases from V and 3 bases from J, with 17 bases between. Germline CDR1 and CDR2: LGHDT and YNNKEL (reference sequence). In DNA, the CDR3 is TGTGCCAGCAGCCATGCCCCCAGGGGGGGCTACACCGGGGAGCTGTTTTTT. Protein sequence: CASSHAPRGGYTGELFF.

This clonotype has just a few counts. This chain uses TRBV4-2 with TRBJ2-1; D assignment may be TRBD1 or TRBD2 (5 bases each). Germline V gene sequence: CDR1 LGHNA, CDR2 YNFKEQ. Trimming pared 0 bases from V and 4 bases from J, leaving 13 bases between. The CDR3 totals 16 residues. The CDR3 loop reads CASSQDGRDGYNEQFF. As DNA, the CDR3 is TGTGCCAGCAGCCAAGACGGTAGGGACGGGTACAATGAGCAGTTCTTC.

Regarding this clonotype: A much larger clone lies one base from this, so it may be a read error. The V and J genes are TRBV20-1 and TRBJ2-1; 7 bases agree with TRBD2. The CDR3 consists of 15 residues. Germline CDR1 DFQATT, CDR2 SNEGSKA (reference sequence). The CDR3 bases are TGCAGTGCTGACAGCGGGGAAAGGTCCTACGATGAGCAGTTCTTC. Protein product: CSADSGERSYDEQFF.

V gene TRBV6-6 combines with J gene TRBJ2-3, with D perhaps TRBD2 (6 bases). V lost 3 bases and J lost 8, with 18 bases in between. Germline CDR1 reads MNHNY; CDR2 reads SVGAGI (reference sequence). This CDR3 contains 15 residues. The CDR3 is CASSYQTSGGSTQYF. CDR3 DNA: TGTGCCAGCAGTTATCAGACTAGTGGGGGAAGTACGCAGTATTTT.

This clonotype was picked up a small number of times. This chain uses TRBV27 with TRBJ2-4, with D maybe TRBD1 (5 bases). The CDR3 totals 15 residues. Trimming took 7 bases from V and 3 from J, leaving 16 bases between them. Germline values: CDR1 MNHEY, CDR2 SMNVEV (reference sequence). This CDR3 is CASKTQETGKNIQYF. The CDR3 nucleotides are TGTGCCAGCAAGACACAGGAGACTGGCAAAAACATTCAGTACTTC.

In this sample, this clonotype turned up a few times. The chain links TRBV11-2 to TRBJ2-7, with TRBD1 matching 8 bases. The germline V gene encodes CDR1 SGHAT and CDR2 FQNNGV. The CDR3 consists of 15 residues. The V segment lost 5 bases and the J segment 2 bases; nucleotides outside the gene matches: 8. The CDR3 DNA reads TGTGCCAGCAGCCCCCGGACAGGGAACACCTACGAGCAGTACTTC. This sequence encodes CASSPRTGNTYEQYF.

The rearrangement uses TRBV12-3 or TRBV12-4 and TRBJ1-4; perhaps TRBD1 as D (5 bases). CDR3 length equals 16 residues. V was shortened by 5 bases and J by 0 bases, with 13 bases between the two germline ends. The CDR3 loop is CASSLWDATTNEKLFF. DNA of the CDR3: TGTGCCAGCAGTCTATGGGACGCGACAACTAATGAAAAACTGTTTTTT.

There are a few counts of this clonotype. V usage is TRBV6-2 or TRBV6-3 and J usage is TRBJ1-6, with 7 bases identical to TRBD1. Germline CDR1 and CDR2: MNHEY and SVGEGT. There are 15 residues in the CDR3. The V segment lost 7 bases and the J segment 6 bases; nucleotides outside the gene matches: 9. The CDR3 sequence: CASTPDREINSPLHF. CDR3 nucleotides: TGTGCCAGCACCCCCGACAGGGAGATTAATTCACCCCTCCACTTT.

This clonotype has only a few counts. The chain employs TRBV18 and TRBJ1-4; 9 nucleotides line up with TRBD1. The ends lost 4 bases at V and 5 bases at J; junction bases unmatched: 2. In germline, CDR1 is KGHSH, CDR2 LQKENI. The CDR3 is 14 amino acids. CDR3 region: CASSRDRGNEKLFF. The CDR3 DNA follows: TGTGCCAGCTCACGAGACAGGGGGAATGAAAAACTGTTTTTT.

This CDR3 is CATEEGGGYTF. The CDR3 DNA reads TGTGCCACGGAGGAGGGTGGCGGCTACACCTTC. This chain links TRBV12-3 or TRBV12-4 with TRBJ1-2; D gene uncertain. V lost 10 bases and J lost 8, with 14 bases in between. There are 11 residues in the CDR3.

This chain uses TRBV9 with TRBJ2-3, with 15 bases lining up with TRBD2. CDR1 is SGDLS and CDR2 is YYNGEE in the germline V gene. V lost 0 bases and J lost 3; bases outside the gene matches: 5. The CDR3 loop spans 18 amino acids. The CDR3 DNA sequence: TGTGCCAGCAGCGTAGCCGCCGGACTAGCGGGAGGGACAGATACGCAGTATTTT. Its translation: CASSVAAGLAGGTDTQYF.

In this sample, this clonotype turned up a few times. This chain links TRBV3-1 with TRBJ2-4, with TRBD2 matching 7 bases. CDR3 length equals 16 residues. The germline CDR1 and CDR2 sequences are LGHDT and YNNKEL (reference sequence). J was trimmed by 5 bases and V by 1 base; bases with no gene match: 8. CDR3 region: CASSQVGSGPQNIQYF. CDR3 DNA: TGTGCCAGCAGCCAAGTCGGTAGCGGGCCCCAAAACATTCAGTACTTC.

The table lists this clonotype with a few counts. The chain is built from TRBV27 and TRBJ2-7, with D tentatively TRBD2 (6 bases). V dropped 3 bases and J dropped 0 bases, with 9 bases sitting between them. The germline V gene encodes CDR1 MNHEY and CDR2 SMNVEV (reference sequence). The CDR3 has 14 residues. CDR3 DNA: TGTGCCAGCAGTTTCCGGGACTCCTCCTACGAGCAGTACTTC. This translates into CASSFRDSSYEQYF.

This chain joins TRBV6-2 or TRBV6-3 and TRBJ1-5, with D unresolved. Looked up from germline, CDR1 is MNHEY and CDR2 is SVGEGT. The CDR3 spans 17 residues. V was pared by 5 bases and J by 1 base, with 18 bases between. CDR3 nucleotide sequence: TGTGCCAGCAGTAACTTCCGCCAAGCCAGAAGCAATCAGCCCCAGCATTTT. Amino acid sequence: CASSNFRQARSNQPQHF.

The chain uses TRBV20-1 and TRBJ1-6; tentative D call: TRBD1 (5 bases). Trimming shortened V by 6 bases and J by 7 bases, and 16 bases separated the two germline ends. CDR1 is DFQATT and CDR2 is SNEGSKA in the germline V gene (reference sequence). This CDR3 contains 14 residues. CDR3 protein: CSAYARGNNSPLHF. The CDR3 DNA is TGCAGTGCCTACGCGCGGGGGAACAATTCACCCCTCCACTTT.

This clonotype was seen a handful of times. V and J are TRBV24-1 and TRBJ2-1, with 12 bases lining up with TRBD2. Germline V gene data show CDR1 as KGHDR and CDR2 as SFDVKD. The V gene end was trimmed by 7 bases and the J gene end by 6 bases; junction bases not matched to a gene: 0. This CDR3 has 13 amino acids. The CDR3: CATRTSGSNEQFF. CDR3 coding DNA: TGTGCCACCAGGACTAGCGGGAGCAATGAGCAGTTCTTC.